One and the same sample provided the 18 T cell receptor beta chains below, sequenced in a study of low-dose radiotherapy and immunotherapy resistance in tumors. Time point denoted: before trial treatment. TRAV- and TRBV-specific primers were used for first-strand cDNA, which covered alpha and beta chains. The TCRs were subjected to amplification over roughly 20 PCR cycles employing a constant-region primer in conjunction with a V-primer adapter. MiXCR, run by TCRdb on the reads, gives a single entry per CDR3 protein. The sample carries more than 85,000 distinct CDR3 sequences, roughly 9% recorded once. The specimen comprised PBMCs, sampled before treatment. These receptor sequences come from a male donor with prostate cancer.

In this sample, this clonotype turned up many times. The chain has TRBV18 and TRBJ2-7; D may be TRBD1 (6 bases). Germline lookup yields CDR1 KGHSH and CDR2 LQKENI. V was trimmed by 5 bases and J by 5 bases, leaving 13 bases between them. The CDR3 runs to 13 residues. CDR3 sequence (DNA): TGTGCCAGCTCAGACGGGACATTCAACGAGCAGTACTTC. It codes for CASSDGTFNEQYF.

The gene calls are TRBV6-4 and TRBJ2-6, with D unclear. The CDR3 runs to 14 residues. CDR1 and CDR2 (germline): MRHNA, SNTAGT. V was pared by 2 bases and J by 0 bases, with 2 bases between. The DNA for the CDR3 is TGTGCCAGCAGTGACAACTCTGGGGCCAACGTCCTGACTTTC. Its translation is CASSDNSGANVLTF.

This clonotype has ten or more counts. This chain links TRBV18 with TRBJ1-4; D is undetermined. V gave up 1 base and J gave up 8 bases, with 14 bases separating them. The CDR3 totals 15 residues. Per the germline V gene, CDR1 is KGHSH and CDR2 is LQKENI. CDR3 loop: CASSPQEGGGEKLFF. CDR3 DNA: TGTGCCAGCTCACCACAGGAGGGTGGAGGCGAAAAACTGTTTTTT.

This clonotype occurred many times. This chain connects TRBV28 to TRBJ2-1; D could derive from TRBD1 or TRBD2 (5 bases each). V was trimmed by 5 bases and J by 3 bases, leaving 11 bases between them. The CDR3 consists of 14 residues. Germline V lookup: CDR1 MDHEN, CDR2 SYDVKM. CDR3 loop: CASSRRDLYNEQFF. The CDR3 DNA follows: TGTGCCAGCAGTCGCCGGGACCTCTACAATGAGCAGTTCTTC.

The chain carries TRBV28 and TRBJ2-1; tentatively, D is TRBD1 or TRBD2 (5 bases each). CDR1 and CDR2 from the germline V gene are MDHEN and SYDVKM. This CDR3 region has 15 residues. V was trimmed by 5 bases and J by 5 bases, leaving 16 bases between them. This CDR3 reads CASSPRTRGDNEQFF. CDR3 DNA: TGTGCCAGCAGTCCCCGGACGAGGGGAGACAATGAGCAGTTCTTC.

This clonotype occurred many times. The chain carries TRBV29-1 and TRBJ1-2; D is possibly TRBD1 (6 bases). V lost 5 bases and J lost 7, with 14 bases in between. Germline V gene lookup returns CDR1 SQVTM and CDR2 ANQGSEA. CDR3 length: 12 residues. The CDR3 spells CSVNRVQSGYTF. In nucleotides, the CDR3 is TGCAGCGTTAACAGGGTGCAGAGTGGCTACACCTTC.

This clonotype was counted ten times or more. This chain joins TRBV6-5 and TRBJ2-1, with 8 bases that match TRBD2. The CDR3 loop spans 14 amino acids. With 6 bases clipped from V and 2 bases from J, the junction kept 3 bases outside the gene matches. The germline CDR1 and CDR2 sequences are MNHEY and SVGAGI. Here the CDR3 DNA reads TGTGCCAGCAGGAAAGCGGGAGCCTACAATGAGCAGTTCTTC. Its protein is CASRKAGAYNEQFF.

This clonotype was seen ten or more times. This chain connects TRBV20-1 to TRBJ2-7; 7 nucleotides align to TRBD1. CDR1 is DFQATT and CDR2 is SNEGSKA in the germline V gene (reference sequence). The CDR3 has 15 amino acids. With 1 base clipped from V and 3 bases from J, the junction kept 9 bases outside the gene matches. The CDR3 bases are TGCAGTGCTAGAGGCCCCGGACAGGTGTTCTACGAGCAGTACTTC. Translated: CSARGPGQVFYEQYF.

The sample holds many counts of this clonotype. The rearrangement joins TRBV4-3 to TRBJ1-6; TRBD1 matches at 9 bases. The CDR3 has 19 amino acids. The germline V gene encodes CDR1 LGHNA and CDR2 YSLEER. Trimming cost V 0 bases and J 0 bases; bases outside gene matches: 6. The CDR3 is CASSQDVGTGSSYNSPLHF. The CDR3 coding sequence is TGCGCCAGCAGCCAAGATGTCGGGACAGGGAGCTCCTATAATTCACCCCTCCACTTT.

This clonotype was picked up many times. The gene calls are TRBV5-1 and TRBJ2-7; D unclear. V shed 0 bases and J shed 0 bases, with 7 bases lying between them. CDR3 length equals 14 residues. CDR1 and CDR2 from the germline V gene are SGHRS and YFSETQ. Here the CDR3 DNA reads TGCGCCAGCAGCTTGGGGCAAAACTCCTACGAGCAGTACTTC. Protein sequence: CASSLGQNSYEQYF.

This clonotype was recorded at least ten times. V usage is TRBV12-3 or TRBV12-4 and J usage is TRBJ1-1; D call uncertain. The CDR3 spans 13 residues. V lost 3 bases to trimming and J lost 3 bases, with 8 bases between them. CDR3: CASSLREYTEAFF. Here the CDR3 DNA reads TGTGCCAGCAGTTTGAGGGAATACACTGAAGCTTTCTTT.

Concerning this clonotype: A far larger clone is one base from this, pointing to a likely read error. This chain connects TRBV5-1 to TRBJ1-5; TRBD1 agrees at 9 bases. Germline CDR1 is SGHRS and CDR2 is YFSETQ. The CDR3 has 14 residues. CDR3 DNA: TGTGCCAGCAGCTTGTGGGACAGGGTTCGGCCCCAGCATTTT. This codes for CASSLWDRVRPQHF.

This clonotype occurred many times. V gene TRBV14 combines with J gene TRBJ2-2; weak D call: TRBD2 (5 bases). There are 13 residues in the CDR3. V shed 4 bases and J shed 5 bases, with 8 bases lying between them. Germline V lookup: CDR1 SGHDN, CDR2 FVKESK. The CDR3 region has the DNA TGTGCCAGCAGCCCCACTAGGACCGGGGAGCTGTTTTTT. As protein: CASSPTRTGELFF. Full variable domain (rest looked up from reference TRBV14 and TRBJ2-2): EAGVTQFPSHSVIEKGQTVTLRCDPISGHDNLYWYRRVMGKEIKFLLHFVKESKQDESGMPNNRFLAERTGGTYSTLKVQPAELEDSGVYFCASSPTRTGELFFGEGSRLTVL.

This clonotype was picked up many times. This chain links TRBV28 with TRBJ2-5; TRBD1 is a possible D gene (6 bases). This CDR3 contains 16 residues. Germline CDR1 and CDR2: MDHEN and SYDVKM. Trimming stripped 4 bases from V and 1 base from J, with 16 bases between. CDR3 protein: CASSSNHRAAQETQYF. CDR3 DNA: TGTGCCAGCAGTTCGAATCACAGGGCGGCCCAAGAGACCCAGTACTTC.

The chain couples TRBV16 to TRBJ1-2; no clear D gene. The CDR3 spans 16 residues. The V gene lost 4 bases and the J gene lost 4 bases, with 19 bases spanning the gap. Germline V lookup: CDR1 KGHSY, CDR2 FQNENV. CDR3 in amino acids: CASSPEEVFMGYGYTF. CDR3 nucleotides: TGTGCCAGCAGCCCAGAGGAGGTATTCATGGGCTATGGCTACACCTTC. The full variable domain, its missing parts supplied by reference TRBV16 and TRBJ1-2, is GEEVAQTPKHLVRGEGQKAKLYCAPIKGHSYVFWYQQVLKNEFKFLISFQNENVFDETGMPKERFSAKCLPNSPCSLEIQATKLEDSAVYFCASSPEEVFMGYGYTFGSGTRLTVV.

This clonotype showed up many times. The chain's CDR3 is CASSLTSGSSEQYF. The CDR3 DNA sequence: TGTGCCAGCAGCTTGACTAGCGGGAGTAGCGAGCAGTACTTC. This chain connects TRBV7-2 to TRBJ2-7, with 12 bases matching TRBD2. Germline trimming cut 3 bases from V and 6 bases from J; bases unmatched to any gene: 3. Germline CDR1 SGHTA, CDR2 FQGNSA. This CDR3 is 14 amino acids long.

This clonotype was recorded many times. This chain links TRBV29-1 with TRBJ2-7; TRBD2 aligns across 12 bases. CDR1 is SQVTM, CDR2 ANQGSEA, per germline. This CDR3 comprises 13 residues. V gave up 6 bases and J gave up 4 bases; unmatched junction bases: 4. In DNA form, the CDR3 reads TGCAGCGTGACTAGCGGGAGTATGTACGAGCAGTACTTC. It translates to CSVTSGSMYEQYF.

J is TRBJ1-4 and V is TRBV28, with D unclear. Germline-derived CDR1 and CDR2 are MDHEN and SYDVKM. The CDR3 spans 14 residues. Trimming removed 7 bases at V and 3 bases at J, with 12 bases between. This CDR3 reads CASKPPGSNEKLFF. CDR3 coding DNA: TGTGCCAGCAAACCTCCGGGATCTAATGAAAAACTGTTTTTT.